The 9 T cell receptor beta chains below come from one sample, sequenced in a study of tumor-infiltrating lymphocytes in oesophageal squamous cell carcinoma (dated by TCRdb to the mid-2010s). Preparation of the library involved PCR. TCRdb records Illumina HiSeq 2000 as the sequencer. Through fastp at Q25 and MiXCR, TCRdb rebuilt clones from the public reads, retaining in-frame beta chains. One record per CDR3 amino acid sequence lists the most common genes and DNA. This sample is represented by about 18,000 distinct CDR3 sequences; approximately 46% of them were singletons. Together, the top ten hold approximately 41% of the sample. Sequenced sample: blood. These receptors came from a female donor with esophageal squamous cell carcinoma.

On this clonotype: One end of the junction fails to match germline, which may point to a read error. V usage is TRBV7-2 and J usage is TRBJ2-1, with 8 positions matching TRBD2. The germline V gene encodes CDR1 SGHTA and CDR2 FQGNSA. The CDR3 sequence is 16 residues long. This CDR3 reads CASSLGGGRRDSPLHF. The CDR3 DNA sequence: TGTGCCAGCAGCTTAGGCGGGGGGCGGAGGGATTCACCCCTCCACTTC. The full variable domain, its missing parts supplied by reference TRBV7-2 and TRBJ2-1, is GAGVSQSPSNKVTEKGKDVELRCDPISGHTALYWYRQSLGQGLEFLIYFQGNSAPDKSGLPSDRFSAERTGGSVSTLTIQRTQQEDSAVYLCASSLGGGRRDSPLHFGPGTRLTVL.

Note on this clonotype: A much larger clone differs by one base, so this may be a read error. This sequence joins TRBV2 and TRBJ1-6, with 10 positions matching TRBD1. The CDR3 runs 18 residues. Looked up from germline, CDR1 is SNHLY and CDR2 is FYNNEI. The CDR3 spells CVSILDLGTGAFRSPLHF. CDR3 nucleotide sequence: TGTGTCAGCATTCTAGATCTCGGGACAGGGGCCTTTAGGTCACCCCTCCACTTT.

The chain carries TRBV7-2 and TRBJ1-1; 12 bases align to TRBD1. The end of the DNA is better explained by TRBJ1-6, so the J call may be wrong. The CDR3 is 14 amino acids. CDR1 is SGHTA, CDR2 FQGNSA, per germline. CDR3 sequence reads: CASSRDRGRSPLHF. In nucleotides, the CDR3 is TGTGCCAGCAGCCGGGACAGGGGGCGATCACCCCTCCACTTT.

The V gene is TRBV19, the J gene TRBJ1-5; unclear D gene. Germline V CDR1 and CDR2: LNHDA, SQIVND (reference sequence). This CDR3 has 16 amino acids. The ends were cut back, 4 bases at V and 7 bases at J, with 20 bases in the middle. CDR3 DNA sequence: TGTGCCAGTAGTAACCCCTGGACGGACCCGGACCAGCCCCAGCATTTT. Protein: CASSNPWTDPDQPQHF.

This clonotype is labeled as medium-sized. The junction departs from the called germline gene at one end, perhaps through a read error. This CDR3 reads CASSFFYSGVYYEQYF. As DNA, the CDR3 is TGTGCTAGCAGCTTCTTCTATAGCGGAGTGTACTACGAGCAGTACTTC. The chain carries TRBV7-7 and TRBJ2-7; TRBD2 might be the D (6 bases). This CDR3 region has 16 residues. Per the germline V gene, CDR1 is SSHAT and CDR2 is FNYEAQ (reference sequence).

This rearrangement joins TRBV7-2 to TRBJ2-5, with 8 bases aligning to TRBD2. TRBJ2-1 explains the end of the DNA better; the J call may be wrong. The CDR3 length is 15 residues. Germline V gives CDR1 SGHTA, CDR2 FQGNSA. The CDR3 loop is CASSLASGVYNEQFF. CDR3 sequence (DNA): TGTGCCAGCAGCTTAGCTAGCGGGGTATACAATGAGCAGTTCTTC.

This chain joins TRBV5-1 and TRBJ2-5; 11 nucleotides line up with TRBD2. The J call may be mistaken, given a closer DNA end match to TRBJ2-7. The CDR3 extends over 16 amino acids. CDR1 and CDR2 (germline): SGHRS, YFSETQ. CDR3 DNA: TGCGCCAGCAGCCCAACTCTGACTAGCGGGAACGACGAGCAGTACTTC. Translating gives CASSPTLTSGNDEQYF.

This clonotype was seen many times. The rearrangement uses TRBV5-1 and TRBJ1-2; D remains unclear. Germline CDR1 SGHRS, CDR2 YFSETQ. CDR3 length: 13 amino acids. Trimming pared 0 bases from V and 8 bases from J, leaving 11 bases between. CDR3 protein: CASSLVLEAGYTF. CDR3 bases: TGCGCCAGCAGCTTGGTCCTAGAAGCAGGCTACACCTTC.

The chain recombines TRBV7-2 with TRBJ2-6, with TRBD2 matching 7 bases. The DNA end is a closer match to TRBJ2-7, so the J assignment may be wrong. The CDR3 length is 16 residues. Germline assignment: CDR1 SGHTA and CDR2 FQGNSA. CDR3 region: CASSLTGAGAGYEQYF. CDR3 bases: TGTGCCAGCAGCTTAACCGGCGCGGGAGCGGGCTATGAGCAGTACTTC.